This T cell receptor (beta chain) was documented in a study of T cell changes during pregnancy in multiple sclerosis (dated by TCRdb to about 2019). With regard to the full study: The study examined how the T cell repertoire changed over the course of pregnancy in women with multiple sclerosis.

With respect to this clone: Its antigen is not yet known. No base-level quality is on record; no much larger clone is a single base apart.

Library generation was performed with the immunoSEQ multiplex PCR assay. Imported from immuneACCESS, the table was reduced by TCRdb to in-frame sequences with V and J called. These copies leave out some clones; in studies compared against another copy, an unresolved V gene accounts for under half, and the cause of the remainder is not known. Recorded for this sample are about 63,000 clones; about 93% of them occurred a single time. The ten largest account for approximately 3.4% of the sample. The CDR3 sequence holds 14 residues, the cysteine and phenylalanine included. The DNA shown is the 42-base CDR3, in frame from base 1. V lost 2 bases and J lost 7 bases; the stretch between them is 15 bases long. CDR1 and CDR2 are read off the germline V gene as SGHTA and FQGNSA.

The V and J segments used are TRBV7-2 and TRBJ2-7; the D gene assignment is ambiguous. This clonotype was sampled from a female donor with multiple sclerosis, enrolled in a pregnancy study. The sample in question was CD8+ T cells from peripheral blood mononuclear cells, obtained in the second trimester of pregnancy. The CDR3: CASSLPHQTGEQYF. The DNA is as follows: TGTGCCAGCAGCTTACCCCATCAAACCGGGGAGCAGTACTTC.